This paragraph covers one T cell receptor beta chain sequence. Data came from immunoSEQ multiplex PCR; TCRdb stores just in-frame clones and leaves some out. The repertoire holds some 1 million clones, with about 75% as singletons. Every one of the donors was a Caucasian adult that lived in Nashville, Tennessee. These data come from a study of shared clonotypes between healthy human individuals. The sequenced sample consisted of memory CD4+ T cells sorted from blood. The subset is: CD45RA-negative fraction. This TCR was sampled from a man aged 18 to 30 in good health.

Here the CDR3 reads CASSKENTNPQSGSRELFF. The CDR3 DNA follows: TGTGCCAGCAGCAAAGAAAACACCAACCCCCAATCGGGATCTCGGGAGCTGTTTTTT. The chain has TRBV21-1 and TRBJ2-2; the D segment call TRBD2 is taken from the table without a DNA check. TRBV21-1 is marked as a pseudogene. This CDR3 contains 19 residues.